The 30 T cell receptor beta chains below were found in one sample sequenced in a study of PD-L1 blockade in urothelial cancer. The assay was immunoSEQ multiplex PCR, and TCRdb's table has in-frame clones only and misses some. In the table there are 31,000 or so clones, approximately 90% of which are singletons. Documented time point: peripheral blood 6 weeks after treatment start. This material consisted of PBMCs, taken around atezolizumab (anti-PD-L1) treatment. The receptors come from a man of 80 years or more with urothelial cancer.

The chain is built from TRBV6-5 and TRBJ2-4; tentatively, D is TRBD1 (7 bases). Germline CDR1 MNHEY, CDR2 SVGAGI. This CDR3 region has 15 residues. Trimming stripped 7 bases from V and 0 bases from J, with 13 bases between. The CDR3 protein is CASTPGGLAKNIQYF. CDR3 bases: TGTGCCAGCACCCCAGGGGGACTAGCCAAAAACATTCAGTACTTC.

J is TRBJ2-7 and V is TRBV20-1; D not resolved. The CDR3 sequence is 11 residues long. The germline gives CDR1 DFQATT, CDR2 SNEGSKA (reference sequence). The CDR3: CSVQEAYEQYF. DNA for the CDR3: TGCAGCGTCCAGGAAGCCTACGAGCAGTACTTC.

The chain uses TRBV27 and TRBJ2-3; 7 bases are shared with TRBD2. V shed 4 bases and J 1 base; nucleotides not matched to a gene: 5. This CDR3 comprises 15 residues. Germline V lookup: CDR1 MNHEY, CDR2 SMNVEV (reference sequence). CDR3: CASSSASGRTDTQYF. CDR3 DNA sequence: TGTGCCAGCAGTTCGGCTAGCGGCCGCACAGATACGCAGTATTTT.

The chain couples TRBV30 to TRBJ2-5; the match to TRBD1 covers 7 bases. The CDR3 length is 14 residues. Germline V gene data show CDR1 as GTSNPN and CDR2 as SVGIG (reference sequence). Trimming cost V 2 bases and J 5 bases; bases outside gene matches: 8. CDR3 coding DNA: TGTGCCTGGAGTAGGGGCACAGGGGAGGAGACCCAGTACTTC. This translates into CAWSRGTGEETQYF.

The V gene is TRBV5-1, the J gene TRBJ2-3, with 10 bases aligning to TRBD2. The CDR3 is 16 amino acids. Per the germline V gene, CDR1 is SGHRS and CDR2 is YFSETQ. The V gene end was trimmed by 2 bases and the J gene end by 5 bases; junction bases not matched to a gene: 8. The CDR3 DNA follows: TGCGCCAGCAGCTTACCTAGCGGGAGTGGAGGAGATACGCAGTATTTT. Translation gives CASSLPSGSGGDTQYF.

This chain connects TRBV19 to TRBJ1-1; D remains unclear. Between the trimmed V and J ends, which lost 4 bases and 3 bases, there was a span of 12 bases. The CDR3 consists of 14 residues. Germline loops: CDR1 LNHDA, CDR2 SQIVND (reference sequence). The CDR3 loop is CASSRMGRDTEAFF. For the CDR3, the DNA is TGTGCCAGTAGTAGGATGGGCCGAGACACTGAAGCTTTCTTT. Filled out from reference TRBV19 and TRBJ1-1, the complete variable domain reads DGGITQSPKYLFRKEGQNVTLSCEQNLNHDAMYWYRQDPGQGLRLIYYSQIVNDFQKGDIAEGYSVSREKKESFPLTVTSAQKNPTAFYLCASSRMGRDTEAFFGQGTRLTVV.

The chain joins TRBV6-1 to TRBJ1-5; TRBD1 agrees at 10 bases. This CDR3 has 14 amino acids. From germline, CDR1 is MNHNS and CDR2 SASEGT. The V segment lost 6 bases and the J segment 4 bases; nucleotides outside the gene matches: 3. CDR3 DNA sequence: TGTGCCAGCAGCGAGGGACAGGGGAATCAGCCCCAGCATTTT. Translated, it gives CASSEGQGNQPQHF.

V usage is TRBV18 and J usage is TRBJ1-3; 9 nucleotides match TRBD1. V lost 2 bases to trimming and J lost 3 bases; unmatched junction nucleotides: 8. CDR1 KGHSH and CDR2 LQKENI come from the germline V gene. This CDR3 comprises 17 residues. DNA of the CDR3: TGTGCCAGCTCACCATCGCGACAGGGGGTTCGTGGAAACACCATATATTTT. Translated, it gives CASSPSRQGVRGNTIYF.

The rearrangement joins TRBV6-5 to TRBJ2-7; D is unresolved. This CDR3 spans 14 amino acids. Germline CDR1 reads MNHEY; CDR2 reads SVGAGI. V gave up 1 base and J gave up 5 bases, with 12 bases separating them. CDR3 nucleotide sequence: TGTGCCAGCAGTTACTTCTCCTCCCACAACGAGCAGTACTTC. Translated, it gives CASSYFSSHNEQYF.

The chain combines TRBV25-1 with TRBJ2-2, with a weak D call TRBD1 (6 bases). The V end was cut by 8 bases, the J end by 5 bases, with 18 bases between. CDR3 size: 15 residues. From germline, CDR1 is MGHDK and CDR2 SYGVNS. As DNA, the CDR3 is TGTGCCAGCGGACGGATTAGTCAGGGGACCGGGGAGCTGTTTTTT. Its translation is CASGRISQGTGELFF.

The chain recombines TRBV6-5 with TRBJ2-7; TRBD2 might be the D (6 bases). The V gene lost 5 bases and the J gene lost 0 bases, with 8 bases spanning the gap. CDR1 and CDR2 from the germline V gene are MNHEY and SVGAGI. The CDR3 is 13 residues long. The CDR3 loop reads CASSRTNSYEQYF. The CDR3 DNA is TGTGCCAGCAGTCGGACTAACTCCTACGAGCAGTACTTC.

The chain employs TRBV6-5 and TRBJ2-7; 8 bases map to TRBD1. Germline trimming cut 2 bases from V and 10 bases from J; bases unmatched to any gene: 7. From germline, CDR1 is MNHEY and CDR2 SVGAGI. This CDR3 region has 13 residues. This CDR3 reads CASSYQGAAGQYF. The CDR3 DNA follows: TGTGCCAGCAGTTACCAGGGGGCGGCGGGACAGTACTTC.

This chain links TRBV5-1 with TRBJ1-3, with no clear D. The germline gives CDR1 SGHRS, CDR2 YFSETQ. V lost 4 bases and J 8 bases, leaving 13 bases between the germline ends. CDR3 length: 13 amino acids. The CDR3 DNA reads as TGCGCCAGCAGCCCCGCCCAGAGGGACACCATATATTTT. Protein product: CASSPAQRDTIYF.

The CDR3 DNA sequence: TGTGCCTGGAGTGTAAGCGGCGGACTAGCTTACGAGCAGTACTTC. This translates into CAWSVSGGLAYEQYF. The chain links TRBV30 to TRBJ2-7; the match to TRBD2 covers 8 bases. Trimming removed 0 bases from V and 4 bases from J; junction bases left unmatched: 8. From germline, CDR1 is GTSNPN and CDR2 SVGIG (reference sequence). The CDR3 sequence is 15 residues long.

The rearrangement joins TRBV4-2 to TRBJ2-5; D not resolved. V shed 0 bases and J shed 5 bases, with 10 bases lying between them. CDR1 is LGHNA and CDR2 is YNFKEQ in the germline V gene. The CDR3 is 14 amino acids. The CDR3 here is CASSQDPGGETQYF. The CDR3, as DNA: TGTGCCAGCAGCCAAGATCCAGGTGGCGAGACCCAGTACTTC.

This chain uses TRBV10-3 with TRBJ2-2; D ambiguous. Germline loops: CDR1 ENHRY, CDR2 SYGVKD. The V end was cut by 8 bases, the J end by 2 bases, with 12 bases between. The CDR3 runs 14 residues. Here the CDR3 reads CAIEATVNTGELFF. The CDR3 DNA is TGTGCCATCGAGGCGACGGTTAACACCGGGGAGCTGTTTTTT.

V gene TRBV7-9 combines with J gene TRBJ2-7, with TRBD1 identical over 10 bases. V trimming: 0 bases; J trimming: 6 bases; junction bases outside the gene matches: 8. The germline CDR1 and CDR2 sequences are SEHNR and FQNEAQ (reference sequence). CDR3 length: 16 residues. Here the CDR3 DNA reads TGTGCCAGCAGCTTAGCTACGGGACAGGGGCACGCCGAGCAGTACTTC. It is translated as CASSLATGQGHAEQYF.

V is TRBV19 and J is TRBJ2-7; tentative D call: TRBD2 (5 bases). The germline V gene encodes CDR1 LNHDA and CDR2 SQIVND (reference sequence). The length of the CDR3 is 14 residues. V lost 3 bases and J lost 0, with 9 bases in between. CDR3 nucleotides: TGTGCCAGTAGTATGAGGGAGCGCTCCTACGAGCAGTACTTC. It specifies CASSMRERSYEQYF.

This chain links TRBV7-7 with TRBJ1-4; TRBD1 matches 10 bases. V lost 4 bases to trimming and J lost 10 bases; unmatched junction nucleotides: 3. CDR3 length equals 13 residues. The germline CDR1 and CDR2 sequences are SSHAT and FNYEAQ (reference sequence). The CDR3 DNA follows: TGTGCCAGCAGCTCGGACAGGGGGGGAAAACTGTTTTTT. Its protein is CASSSDRGGKLFF. Variable domain in full (rest from reference TRBV7-7 and TRBJ1-4): GAGVSQSPRYKVTKRGQDVTLRCDPISSHATLYWYQQALGQGPEFLTYFNYEAQPDKSGLPSDRFSAERPEGSISTLTIQRTEQRDSAMYRCASSSDRGGKLFFGSGTQLSVL.

This rearrangement joins TRBV18 to TRBJ1-4; tentative D call: TRBD1 (5 bases). Per the germline V gene, CDR1 is KGHSH and CDR2 is LQKENI. Trimming pared 1 base from V and 8 bases from J, leaving 14 bases between. This CDR3 is 15 amino acids long. CDR3 DNA: TGTGCCAGCTCACCACACGGGGGGTTCGGGGAAAAACTGTTTTTT. Translating gives CASSPHGGFGEKLFF.

The chain couples TRBV4-1 to TRBJ2-3; 9 bases are shared with TRBD2. This CDR3 spans 17 amino acids. Trimming cost V 2 bases and J 0 bases; bases outside gene matches: 6. The germline V gene has CDR1 MGHRA and CDR2 YSYEKL. CDR3 DNA sequence: TGCGCCAGCAGCCAAAGAGGCGGGAGGGCCAGCACAGATACGCAGTATTTT. This sequence encodes CASSQRGGRASTDTQYF.

This sequence joins TRBV5-1 and TRBJ1-3; D is possibly TRBD1 (6 bases). V dropped 4 bases and J dropped 4 bases, with 18 bases sitting between them. The CDR3 has 16 amino acids. The germline V gene has CDR1 SGHRS and CDR2 YFSETQ. The CDR3 is CASSQLQGSKGNTIYF. The CDR3 DNA follows: TGCGCCAGCAGCCAGTTACAGGGCTCTAAGGGAAACACCATATATTTT.

The chain joins TRBV7-2 to TRBJ2-5; no definite D call. The V and J ends lost 1 base and 4 bases respectively, with 4 bases between them. The CDR3 is 12 residues long. CDR1 SGHTA and CDR2 FQGNSA come from the germline V gene. This CDR3 reads CASSLVGETQYF. CDR3 nucleotides: TGTGCCAGCAGCTTAGTCGGAGAGACCCAGTACTTC.

V and J are TRBV9 and TRBJ1-1, with 8 bases aligning to TRBD1. In germline, CDR1 is SGDLS, CDR2 YYNGEE. Losses at the gene ends were 0 bases for V and 5 bases for J; bases not matched to a gene: 6. The length of the CDR3 is 15 residues. CDR3 in amino acids: CASSVAQGAWTEAFF. CDR3 nucleotide sequence: TGTGCCAGCAGCGTAGCTCAGGGGGCCTGGACTGAAGCTTTCTTT.

The chain is built from TRBV10-3 and TRBJ2-7; weak D call: TRBD2 (6 bases). With 4 bases removed from V and 1 base from J, the gap between germline ends came to 17 bases. This CDR3 comprises 16 residues. Germline CDR1 reads ENHRY; CDR2 reads SYGVKD. CDR3 in DNA: TGTGCCATCAGTGGAGGCTTTGGGACTGGGTCCTACGAGCAGTACTTC. It encodes CAISGGFGTGSYEQYF.

This rearrangement joins TRBV7-2 to TRBJ1-2; 10 bases match TRBD1. Germline CDR1 SGHTA, CDR2 FQGNSA. The CDR3 sequence is 15 residues long. J was trimmed by 4 bases and V by 6 bases; bases with no gene match: 8. The CDR3 sequence is CASSERQGAGYGYTF. CDR3 DNA sequence: TGTGCCAGCAGTGAAAGACAGGGGGCTGGCTATGGCTACACCTTC.

The chain uses TRBV19 and TRBJ2-2, with 7 bases identical to TRBD2. In germline, CDR1 is LNHDA, CDR2 SQIVND (reference sequence). J lost 6 bases, V lost 3 bases, and 4 bases had no gene match. The CDR3 sequence is 14 residues long. The CDR3 DNA reads as TGTGCCAGTAGTATCAGCGGGGTCGCCGGGGAGCTGTTTTTT. Its translation is CASSISGVAGELFF.

The V call is TRBV7-6, the J call TRBJ1-2, with TRBD1 matching 11 bases. J was trimmed by 3 bases and V by 1 base; bases with no gene match: 10. This CDR3 has 18 residues. Germline V gene sequence: CDR1 SGHVS, CDR2 FNYEAQ. Here the CDR3 DNA reads TGTGCCAGCAGCTTAGGAGGACAGGGGGCTTGGCAGGACTATGGCTACACCTTC. Its protein product is CASSLGGQGAWQDYGYTF.

This clone was recorded once. This rearrangement joins TRBV5-6 to TRBJ2-3, with a tentative D call TRBD2 (6 bases). This CDR3 spans 13 amino acids. From germline, CDR1 is SGHDT and CDR2 YYEEEE. Trimming pared 2 bases from V and 5 bases from J, leaving 9 bases between. CDR3 sequence: CASSFMGGDTQYF. The CDR3 DNA reads TGTGCCAGCAGCTTCATGGGGGGAGATACGCAGTATTTT.

The rearrangement joins TRBV2 to TRBJ1-1, with D tentatively TRBD1 (6 bases). V was pared by 6 bases and J by 2 bases, with 13 bases between. Germline assignment: CDR1 SNHLY and CDR2 FYNNEI. The CDR3 consists of 14 residues. CDR3 amino acids: CASSANRVNTEAFF. CDR3 nucleotides: TGTGCCAGCAGCGCCAACAGGGTAAACACTGAAGCTTTCTTT.